These 21 T cell receptor beta chains came from one sample sequenced in a study of cytomegalovirus exposure and HLA in healthy donors. PCR used 60 Vbeta primers and 13 Jbeta primers. Assay used: immunoSEQ multiplex PCR; TCRdb lists only in-frame clones, some missing. This sample has some 200,000 clones, with more than 80% found just once. Sequencing was done on a sample of PBMCs. Source of these receptors: a woman aged 50 to 60 in good health and CMV-seropositive.

This clone was recorded only once. The chain couples TRBV5-1 to TRBJ2-5; maybe TRBD2 (6 bases). Germline CDR1 reads SGHRS; CDR2 reads YFSETQ. The CDR3 length is 17 residues. Trimming removed 0 bases from V and 2 bases from J, with 17 bases in between. CDR3 sequence: CASSLGKADYLQETQYF. The CDR3 nucleotides are TGCGCCAGCAGCTTGGGTAAGGCGGACTACCTTCAAGAGACCCAGTACTTC.

The chain links TRBV25-1 to TRBJ2-1; 7 bases map to TRBD1. Trimming took 4 bases from V and 3 from J; bases not matched to a gene: 12. Looked up from germline, CDR1 is MGHDK and CDR2 is SYGVNS. There are 17 residues in the CDR3. Here the CDR3 DNA reads TGTGCCAGCAGTGGCCTGACAGGGTCACTTGTCTACAATGAGCAGTTCTTC. It encodes CASSGLTGSLVYNEQFF.

The chain uses TRBV4-1 and TRBJ1-1, with unresolved D. This CDR3 spans 14 amino acids. V was pared by 1 base and J by 3 bases, with 9 bases between. CDR1 and CDR2 (germline): MGHRA, YSYEKL. CDR3 region: CASSQAGEYTEAFF. In DNA, the CDR3 is TGCGCCAGCAGCCAAGCTGGGGAGTACACTGAAGCTTTCTTT.

As concerns this clone: Other DNA sequences in this sample translate to the same CDR3. Written as DNA, the CDR3 is TGCGCCAGCAGCCAAGATAGAGGATCACCCCTCCACTTT. This sequence encodes CASSQDRGSPLHF. The genes are TRBV4-1 and TRBJ1-6; D unclear. V dropped 0 bases and J dropped 10 bases, with 7 bases sitting between them. Per germline, CDR1 MGHRA and CDR2 YSYEKL. This CDR3 spans 13 amino acids.

The rearrangement uses TRBV29-1 and TRBJ2-1; D remains unclear. V lost 4 bases and J lost 3, with 16 bases in between. This CDR3 is built from 15 residues. Germline assignment: CDR1 SQVTM and CDR2 ANQGSEA. For the CDR3, the DNA is TGCAGCGTTGCGAGAGACACAAGTGACTACAATGAGCAGTTCTTC. Translating gives CSVARDTSDYNEQFF.

This chain connects TRBV5-4 to TRBJ1-6, with 12 bases identical to TRBD1. The germline gives CDR1 SGHNT, CDR2 YYREEE (reference sequence). This CDR3 region has 15 residues. V gave up 4 bases and J gave up 9 bases; unmatched junction bases: 5. The CDR3 DNA reads as TGTGCCAGCAGCGCCGGGACAGGGGGCATTTCACCCCTCCACTTT. This translates into CASSAGTGGISPLHF. Filled out from reference TRBV5-4 and TRBJ1-6, the complete variable domain reads ETGVTQSPTHLIKTRGQQVTLRCSSQSGHNTVSWYQQALGQGPQFIFQYYREEENGRGNFPPRFSGLQFPNYSSELNVNALELDDSALYLCASSAGTGGISPLHFGNGTRLTVT.

J is TRBJ1-2 and V is TRBV6-5; D is undetermined. Trimming pared 5 bases from V and 5 bases from J, leaving 12 bases between. The CDR3 consists of 13 residues. Germline CDR1 and CDR2: MNHEY and SVGAGI. The CDR3 region is CASSEFASYGYTF. The CDR3 DNA reads TGTGCCAGCAGTGAATTCGCCAGTTATGGCTACACCTTC.

The chain uses TRBV21-1 and TRBJ2-1; TRBD2 reflects the table's D call only, with no check against the DNA. TRBV21-1 is designated a pseudogene. The CDR3 consists of 18 residues. Here the CDR3 DNA reads TGTGCCAGAAGTATACCGGGGGTTTCTAAAGCATCCTACAATGAGCAGTTCTTC. Its protein product is CARSIPGVSKASYNEQFF.

This clone was picked up one time. The V call is TRBV6-1, the J call TRBJ2-1; 11 positions agree with TRBD1. CDR3 size: 15 residues. The ends lost 7 bases at V and 7 bases at J; junction bases unmatched: 9. In germline, CDR1 is MNHNS, CDR2 SASEGT. CDR3 amino acids: CASTSGTGGYNEQFF. The CDR3, as DNA: TGTGCCAGCACCTCCGGGACAGGGGGGTATAATGAGCAGTTCTTC.

This clone was observed a handful of times. V is TRBV7-2 and J is TRBJ2-5, with 7 nucleotides matching TRBD2. The CDR3 is made up of 13 amino acids. CDR1 is SGHTA and CDR2 is FQGNSA in the germline V gene. V dropped 3 bases and J dropped 5; count of bases not matched to a gene: 3. The CDR3 nucleotides are TGTGCCAGCAGCTTCTGGGGGGGGGAGACCCAGTACTTC. Amino acids: CASSFWGGETQYF.

V is TRBV10-1 and J is TRBJ2-7, with TRBD2 as a possible D gene (5 bases). Trimming took off 2 bases at V and 6 bases at J, with 11 bases between the two ends. Germline V lookup: CDR1 WNHNN, CDR2 SYGVQD (reference sequence). The CDR3 consists of 13 residues. As DNA, the CDR3 is TGCGCCAGCAGTGAGAATCCCGGAGGCGAGCAGTACTTC. Translation gives CASSENPGGEQYF.

The chain carries TRBV7-3 and TRBJ2-2, with 11 bases aligning to TRBD2. In germline, CDR1 is SGHTA, CDR2 FQGTGA. V lost 5 bases, J lost 0 bases, and 5 bases stayed unmatched. The CDR3 spans 17 residues. As DNA, the CDR3 is TGTGCCAGCAGCCTACTAGCGGGGGCTACGAACACCGGGGAGCTGTTTTTT. It codes for CASSLLAGATNTGELFF.

V is TRBV9 and J is TRBJ1-1; D not resolved. The germline gives CDR1 SGDLS, CDR2 YYNGEE. Trimming cost V 3 bases and J 0 bases, with 12 bases left between them. This CDR3 is built from 15 residues. For the CDR3, the DNA is TGTGCCAGCAGCGACCGCGGCAGCTTGAACACTGAAGCTTTCTTT. Its protein is CASSDRGSLNTEAFF.

This clone appeared a single time. CDR3 sequence reads: CASSQAVGAEQYF. As DNA, the CDR3 is TGCGCCAGCAGCCAAGCGGTGGGAGCCGAGCAGTACTTC. The chain links TRBV4-3 to TRBJ2-7; the D gene is possibly TRBD2 (5 bases). Germline V CDR1 and CDR2: LGHNA, YSLEER. The length of the CDR3 is 13 residues. V lost 1 base and J lost 6, with 10 bases in between.

J is TRBJ2-1 and V is TRBV7-2; 9 bases agree with TRBD1. The length of the CDR3 is 15 residues. Germline-derived CDR1 and CDR2 are SGHTA and FQGNSA. With V trimmed by 3 bases and J by 4 bases, 4 bases remained unmatched. The CDR3 here is CASSFGQGPYNEQFF. CDR3 bases: TGTGCCAGCAGCTTTGGACAGGGGCCATACAATGAGCAGTTCTTC.

In DNA form, the CDR3 reads TGTGCCAGCAGCTTGGGCCCCGCGGAGACCCAGTACTTC. It yields the protein CASSLGPAETQYF. V gene TRBV5-4 combines with J gene TRBJ2-5, with unresolved D. Germline CDR1 is SGHNT and CDR2 is YYREEE (reference sequence). The germline V and J ends were trimmed by 0 bases and 5 bases, with 8 bases remaining between them. This CDR3 region has 13 residues.

V is TRBV5-1 and J is TRBJ2-3; D might be TRBD2 (5 bases). CDR1 and CDR2 (germline): SGHRS, YFSETQ. V lost 4 bases and J lost 0, with 12 bases in between. CDR3 length: 15 residues. The CDR3: CASSQWTSSTDTQYF. The CDR3 DNA sequence: TGCGCCAGCAGCCAATGGACTTCAAGCACAGATACGCAGTATTTT.

The gene calls are TRBV7-3 and TRBJ2-5; D is uncertain. The tail of the sequence fits TRBJ2-7 better, so the J call may be wrong. The CDR3 totals 13 residues. Germline V gene lookup returns CDR1 SGHTA and CDR2 FQGTGA. The CDR3 spells CASSLSPSYEQYF. In nucleotides, the CDR3 is TGTGCCAGCAGCTTGTCCCCATCCTACGAGCAGTACTTC.

The chain recombines TRBV28 with TRBJ1-2, with 7 bases matching TRBD1. V lost 5 bases to trimming and J lost 5 bases; unmatched junction nucleotides: 8. Germline V lookup: CDR1 MDHEN, CDR2 SYDVKM. CDR3 size: 14 residues. The CDR3 sequence is CASSTTGTSYGYTF. CDR3 nucleotide sequence: TGTGCCAGCAGTACGACAGGGACCTCATATGGCTACACCTTC.

This rearrangement joins TRBV5-1 to TRBJ1-1, with D unclear. V lost 0 bases and J lost 3, with 15 bases in between. Germline CDR1 is SGHRS and CDR2 is YFSETQ. CDR3 length equals 16 residues. The CDR3 nucleotides are TGCGCCAGCAGCTTGGCCTTTCTCTCGGCGGACACTGAAGCTTTCTTT. Translation gives CASSLAFLSADTEAFF.

This clone turned up a few times. The chain is built from TRBV7-3 and TRBJ2-7, with 7 bases matching TRBD1. V shed 5 bases and J 6 bases; nucleotides not matched to a gene: 7. This CDR3 is 13 amino acids long. Germline-derived CDR1 and CDR2 are SGHTA and FQGTGA. This CDR3 is CASSPGQSGEQYF. The CDR3 DNA reads TGTGCCAGCAGCCCGGGACAGTCGGGCGAGCAGTACTTC.